This TCR beta chain was captured in a study of cytomegalovirus exposure and HLA in healthy donors. On this clone itself: Antigen: not known.

The ends were cut back, 2 bases at V and 5 bases at J, with 9 bases in the middle. The CDR3 totals 13 residues. Germline CDR1 reads LGHNA; CDR2 reads YSLEER. Study-level results: Among TCR sequences, most were rare, though some public TCRs appeared in many donors. The authors enumerated 150 to 200 TCR beta chains as linked to cytomegalovirus. According to a subsequent analysis, TCR clusters identified in the first cohort showed a tendency to co-occur across the 100 to 150 validation repertoires. The CMV antigen specificity of a few CMV-associated chains was confirmed through in vitro analysis.

The assay was immunoSEQ multiplex PCR, and TCRdb's table has in-frame clones only and misses some. This table holds some 120,000 clones, approximately 92% found once. The rearrangement uses TRBV4-3 and TRBJ2-5; TRBD2 is a possible D gene (6 bases). This TCR derives from a woman aged 18-30 years in good health and CMV-seronegative. Source material: PBMCs. CDR3 bases: TGCGCCAGCAGCCAAACCGGGGGTGAGACCCAGTACTTC. Protein product: CASSQTGGETQYF.